This entry concerns a single T cell receptor beta chain. Sample treatment: randomized to nivolumab then ipilimumab (arm A) or the reverse (arm B). DNA-damaging chemotherapy had not been given to any patient beforehand. Live CD3+CD8+ CD19− CD56− cells were sorted from PBMCs. This specimen belongs to a study of sequential checkpoint blockade in melanoma. Study in general: Maintenance nivolumab came after either treatment sequence.

Sequenced by immunoSEQ multiplex PCR; TCRdb stores in-frame clones only, minus some. The sample records about 4,600 clones, roughly 60% being singletons. The V gene end was trimmed by 3 bases and the J gene end by 7 bases; junction bases not matched to a gene: 11. The germline CDR1 and CDR2 sequences are MNHEY and SMNVEV (reference sequence). The CDR3 loop spans 15 amino acids. The genes are TRBV27 and TRBJ2-5; 7 nucleotides line up with TRBD1. This sequence originates from a human donor with melanoma. Material: CD8+ T cells sorted from blood (inferred from file names), obtained from a patient given nivolumab and ipilimumab in sequence. Here the CDR3 reads CASSFEGGSHLTQYF. Written as DNA, the CDR3 is TGTGCCAGCAGTTTTGAAGGGGGCTCCCATCTGACCCAGTACTTC.